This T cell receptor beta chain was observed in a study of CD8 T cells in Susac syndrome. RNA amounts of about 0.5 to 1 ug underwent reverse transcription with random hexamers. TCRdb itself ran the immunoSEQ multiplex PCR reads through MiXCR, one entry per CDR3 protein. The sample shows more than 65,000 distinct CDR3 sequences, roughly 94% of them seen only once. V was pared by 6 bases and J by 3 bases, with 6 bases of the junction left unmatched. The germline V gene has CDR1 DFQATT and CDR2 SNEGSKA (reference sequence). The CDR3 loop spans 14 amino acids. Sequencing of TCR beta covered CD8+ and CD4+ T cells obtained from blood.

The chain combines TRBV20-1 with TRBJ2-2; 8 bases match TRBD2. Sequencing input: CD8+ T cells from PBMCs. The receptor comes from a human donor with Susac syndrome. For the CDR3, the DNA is TGCAGTGCCGTAGCGGGACGGTACACCGGGGAGCTGTTTTTT. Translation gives CSAVAGRYTGELFF.